This entry describes one T cell receptor (beta chain). Using immunoSEQ multiplex PCR, the repertoire was profiled, and TCRdb retains in-frame clones only, with some absent. The sample includes about 12,000 clones, 80% to 90% seen only once; the top ten take roughly 8.7%. The entry originates in a study of tumor-infiltrating lymphocytes in localized non-small cell lung cancer. Germline V gives CDR1 SGDLS, CDR2 YYNGEE. The CDR3 is 15 amino acids. J gave up 4 bases and V 0 bases, and 6 bases lay outside the gene matches. V is TRBV9 and J is TRBJ1-2; 7 bases match TRBD1. The sequenced material came from lung tumor tissue. This TCR derives from a human donor with non-small cell lung cancer. This chain's CDR3 is CASSVGGGGAYGYTF. CDR3 nucleotides: TGTGCCAGCAGCGTAGGGGGAGGGGGCGCCTATGGCTACACCTTC.